This T cell receptor (beta chain) was obtained from a study of PD-1 blockade in classical Hodgkin lymphoma. Whole-study findings and limits: With respect to the repertoire differences, their causes, possibly disease activity or prior therapy, remain undefined.

The V end lost 10 bases, the J end lost 1 base, and 11 bases lay between the germline ends. Germline values: CDR1 MDHEN, CDR2 SYDVKM. CDR3 length: 13 residues. Comment on this clone: No antigen is known for it.

All patients experienced relapse after autologous stem cell transplantation, and brentuximab vedotin exposure was variable. The protocol was immunoSEQ multiplex PCR, while the TCRdb copy is restricted to in-frame clones and leaves out a portion. This repertoire shows 90,000 to 100,000 clones, 92% found once; its top ten account for 2.5% to 3.5%. The sequence was collected from a human donor with classical Hodgkin lymphoma. Sequences were derived from peripheral blood mononuclear cells (PBMCs), sampled at baseline. The chain uses TRBV28 and TRBJ2-4; D is unresolved. Written as DNA, the CDR3 is TGTGCCACCAAGGGATCGGCCAAAAACATTCAGTACTTC. Translated: CATKGSAKNIQYF. The full variable domain, rest sourced from reference TRBV28 and TRBJ2-4, is DVKVTQSSRYLVKRTGEKVFLECVQDMDHENMFWYRQDPGLGLRLIYFSYDVKMKEKGDIPEGYSVSREKKERFSLILESASTNQTSMYLCATKGSAKNIQYFGAGTRLSVL.